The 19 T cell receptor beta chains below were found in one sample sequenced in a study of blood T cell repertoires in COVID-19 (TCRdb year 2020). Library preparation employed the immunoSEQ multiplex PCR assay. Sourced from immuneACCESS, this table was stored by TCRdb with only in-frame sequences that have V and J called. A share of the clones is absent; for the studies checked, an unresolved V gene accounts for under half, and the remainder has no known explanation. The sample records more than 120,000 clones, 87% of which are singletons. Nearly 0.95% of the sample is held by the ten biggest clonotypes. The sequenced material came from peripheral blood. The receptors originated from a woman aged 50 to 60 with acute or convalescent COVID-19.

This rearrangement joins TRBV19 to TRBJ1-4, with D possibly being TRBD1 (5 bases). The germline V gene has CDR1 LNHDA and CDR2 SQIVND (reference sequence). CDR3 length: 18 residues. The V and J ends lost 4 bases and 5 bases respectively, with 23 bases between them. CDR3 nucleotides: TGTGCCAGTAGTACTAACACCCAGACGGGACTCAGAAATGAAAAACTGTTTTTT. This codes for CASSTNTQTGLRNEKLFF.

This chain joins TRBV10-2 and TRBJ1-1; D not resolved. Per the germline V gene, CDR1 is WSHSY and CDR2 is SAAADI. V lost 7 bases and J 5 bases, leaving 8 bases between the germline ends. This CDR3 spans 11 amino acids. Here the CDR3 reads CASNSGTEAFF. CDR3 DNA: TGCGCCAGCAACTCGGGGACTGAAGCTTTCTTT.

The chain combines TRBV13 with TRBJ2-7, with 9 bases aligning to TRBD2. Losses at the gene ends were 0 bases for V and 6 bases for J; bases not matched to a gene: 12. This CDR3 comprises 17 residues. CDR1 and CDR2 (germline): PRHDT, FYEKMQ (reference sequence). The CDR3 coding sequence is TGTGCCAGCAGCTTAGGGACTAGCGGTGGGACAAAGGCCGAGCAGTACTTC. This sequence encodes CASSLGTSGGTKAEQYF. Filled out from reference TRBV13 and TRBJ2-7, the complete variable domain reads AAGVIQSPRHLIKEKRETATLKCYPIPRHDTVYWYQQGPGQDPQFLISFYEKMQSDKGSIPDRFSAQQFSDYHSELNMSSLELGDSALYFCASSLGTSGGTKAEQYFGPGTRLTVT.

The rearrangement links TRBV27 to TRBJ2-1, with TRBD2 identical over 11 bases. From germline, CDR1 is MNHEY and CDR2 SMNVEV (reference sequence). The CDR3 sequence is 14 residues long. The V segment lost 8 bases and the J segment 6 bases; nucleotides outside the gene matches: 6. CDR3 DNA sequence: TGTGCCAGCGGCTATAGCGGGGGGGCCAATGAGCAGTTCTTC. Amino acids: CASGYSGGANEQFF.

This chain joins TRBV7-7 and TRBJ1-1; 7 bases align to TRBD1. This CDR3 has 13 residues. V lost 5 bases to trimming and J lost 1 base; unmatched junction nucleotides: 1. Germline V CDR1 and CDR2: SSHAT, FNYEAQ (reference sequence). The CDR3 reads CASSKGANTEAFF. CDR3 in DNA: TGTGCCAGCAGCAAGGGGGCGAACACTGAAGCTTTCTTT. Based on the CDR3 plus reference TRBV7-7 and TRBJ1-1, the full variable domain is GAGVSQSPRYKVTKRGQDVTLRCDPISSHATLYWYQQALGQGPEFLTYFNYEAQPDKSGLPSDRFSAERPEGSISTLTIQRTEQRDSAMYRCASSKGANTEAFFGQGTRLTVV.

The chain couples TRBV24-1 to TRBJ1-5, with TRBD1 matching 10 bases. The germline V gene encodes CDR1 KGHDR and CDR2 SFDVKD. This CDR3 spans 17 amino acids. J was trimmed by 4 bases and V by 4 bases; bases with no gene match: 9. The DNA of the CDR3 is TGTGCCACCAGTGACCGGGACAGGGGACTTCGAAATCAGCCCCAGCATTTT. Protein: CATSDRDRGLRNQPQHF.

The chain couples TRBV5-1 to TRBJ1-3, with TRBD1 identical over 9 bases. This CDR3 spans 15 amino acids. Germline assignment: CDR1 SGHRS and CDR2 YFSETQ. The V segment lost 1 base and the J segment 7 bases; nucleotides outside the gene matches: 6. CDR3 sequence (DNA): TGCGCCAGCAGCTTGCAAACAGGGGGCCTGAACACCATATATTTT. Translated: CASSLQTGGLNTIYF.

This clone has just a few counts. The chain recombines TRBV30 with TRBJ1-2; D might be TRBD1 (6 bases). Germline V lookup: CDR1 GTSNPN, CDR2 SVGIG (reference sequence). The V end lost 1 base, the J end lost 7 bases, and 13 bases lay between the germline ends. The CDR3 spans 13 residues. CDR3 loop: CAWSGQAQRGYTF. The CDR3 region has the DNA TGTGCCTGGAGTGGACAGGCCCAGCGTGGCTACACCTTC.

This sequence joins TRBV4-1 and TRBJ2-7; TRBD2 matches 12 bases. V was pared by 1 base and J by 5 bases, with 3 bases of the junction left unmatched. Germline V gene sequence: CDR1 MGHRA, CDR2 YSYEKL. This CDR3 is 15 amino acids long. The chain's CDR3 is CASSQATSGGNEQYF. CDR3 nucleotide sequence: TGCGCCAGCAGCCAAGCTACTAGCGGGGGGAACGAGCAGTACTTC.

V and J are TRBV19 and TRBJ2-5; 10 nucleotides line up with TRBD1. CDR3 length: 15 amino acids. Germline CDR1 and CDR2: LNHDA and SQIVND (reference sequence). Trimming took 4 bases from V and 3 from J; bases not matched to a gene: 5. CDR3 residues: CASSTDRGEKETQYF. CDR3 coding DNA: TGTGCCAGTAGTACGGACAGGGGGGAAAAAGAGACCCAGTACTTC. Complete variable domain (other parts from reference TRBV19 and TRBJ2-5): DGGITQSPKYLFRKEGQNVTLSCEQNLNHDAMYWYRQDPGQGLRLIYYSQIVNDFQKGDIAEGYSVSREKKESFPLTVTSAQKNPTAFYLCASSTDRGEKETQYFGPGTRLLVL.

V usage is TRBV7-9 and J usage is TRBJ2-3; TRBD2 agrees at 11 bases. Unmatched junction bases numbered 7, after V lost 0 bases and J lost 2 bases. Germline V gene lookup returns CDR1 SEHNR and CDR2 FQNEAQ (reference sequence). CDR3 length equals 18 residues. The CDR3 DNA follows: TGTGCCAGCAGCTTAGCGCCCCGACTAGCGGGGCTCACAGATACGCAGTATTTT. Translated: CASSLAPRLAGLTDTQYF.

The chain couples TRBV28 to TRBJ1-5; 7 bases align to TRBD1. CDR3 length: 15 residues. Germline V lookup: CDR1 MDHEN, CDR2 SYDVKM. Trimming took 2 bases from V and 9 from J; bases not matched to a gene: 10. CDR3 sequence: CASSLPTGVSSPQHF. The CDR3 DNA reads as TGTGCCAGCAGTTTACCTACAGGGGTAAGCTCGCCCCAGCATTTT.

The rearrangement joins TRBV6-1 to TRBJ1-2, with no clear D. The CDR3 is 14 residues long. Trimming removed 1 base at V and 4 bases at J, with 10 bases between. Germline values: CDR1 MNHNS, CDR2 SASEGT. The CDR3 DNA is TGTGCCAGCAGTGAAGTCGGGATGTTCTATGGCTACACCTTC. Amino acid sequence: CASSEVGMFYGYTF.

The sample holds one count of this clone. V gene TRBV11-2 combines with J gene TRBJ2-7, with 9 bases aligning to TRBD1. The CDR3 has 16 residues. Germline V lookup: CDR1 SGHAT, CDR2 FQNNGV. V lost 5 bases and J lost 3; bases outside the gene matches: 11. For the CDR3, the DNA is TGTGCCAGCAGCCTCGGACAGGGGCGGCTCGGCTACGAGCAGTACTTC. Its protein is CASSLGQGRLGYEQYF.

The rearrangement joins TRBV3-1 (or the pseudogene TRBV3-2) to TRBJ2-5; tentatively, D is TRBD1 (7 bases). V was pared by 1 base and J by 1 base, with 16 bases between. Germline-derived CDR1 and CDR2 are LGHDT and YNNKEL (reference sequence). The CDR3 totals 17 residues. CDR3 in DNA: TGTGCCAGCAGCCAAGTGGTAGGGCAGGGGGGCCAAGAGACCCAGTACTTC. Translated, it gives CASSQVVGQGGQETQYF.

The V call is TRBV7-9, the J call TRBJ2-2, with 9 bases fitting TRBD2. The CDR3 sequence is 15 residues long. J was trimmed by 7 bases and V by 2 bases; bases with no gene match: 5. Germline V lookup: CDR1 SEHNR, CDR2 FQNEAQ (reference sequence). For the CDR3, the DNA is TGTGCCAGCAGCTTACAAGCGGGAGGCGGCGGGGAGCTGTTTTTT. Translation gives CASSLQAGGGGELFF. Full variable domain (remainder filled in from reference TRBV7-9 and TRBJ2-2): DTGVSQNPRHKITKRGQNVTFRCDPISEHNRLYWYRQTLGQGPEFLTYFQNEAQLEKSRLLSDRFSAERPKGSFSTLEIQRTEQGDSAMYLCASSLQAGGGGELFFGEGSRLTVL.

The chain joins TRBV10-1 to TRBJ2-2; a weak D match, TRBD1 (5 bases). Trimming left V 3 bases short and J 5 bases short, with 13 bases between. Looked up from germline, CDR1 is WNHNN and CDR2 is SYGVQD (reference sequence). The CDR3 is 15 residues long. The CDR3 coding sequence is TGCGCCAGCAGTGAAAACAGGCAGGAGACCGGGGAGCTGTTTTTT. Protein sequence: CASSENRQETGELFF.

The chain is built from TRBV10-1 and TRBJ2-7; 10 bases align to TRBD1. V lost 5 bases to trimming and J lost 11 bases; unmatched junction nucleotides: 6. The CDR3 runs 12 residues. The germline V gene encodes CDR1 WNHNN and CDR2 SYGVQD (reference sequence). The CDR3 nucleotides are TGCGCCAGCAGTCTGGACAGGGGGAAGAAGTACTTC. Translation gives CASSLDRGKKYF.

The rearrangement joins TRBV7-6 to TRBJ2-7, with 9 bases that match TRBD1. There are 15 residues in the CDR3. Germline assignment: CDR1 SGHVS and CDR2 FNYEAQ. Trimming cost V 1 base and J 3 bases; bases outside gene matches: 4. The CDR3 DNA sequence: TGTGCCAGCAGCTTAGAGCACAGGGGGCTCTACGAGCAGTACTTC. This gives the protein CASSLEHRGLYEQYF.